The rows below give T cell receptor beta chains drawn from one sample of a study of glioma-infiltrating T cells after dendritic cell vaccination. Data came from immunoSEQ multiplex PCR; TCRdb stores just in-frame clones and leaves some out. The sample holds some 100,000 clones, 75% to 85% seen once. The sample was blood, taken before dendritic cell vaccination. The receptors originated from a human donor with glioblastoma. The CDR3 runs from the conserved cysteine through the conserved F or W. Fields, in order: V gene, D gene, clone size, J gene, CDR3 protein, CDR3 DNA. The D gene is left open where the match is weak. Only some rows state a clone size, as once, few, many or a class for expanded clones.

TRBV11-2	-	-	TRBJ1-3	CASRASGNTIYF	TGTGCTAGCAGGGCCTCTGGAAACACCATATATTTT
TRBV11-1	-	-	TRBJ2-5	CASSLGRGLLWEETQYF	TGTGCCAGCAGCTTGGGCAGGGGCCTCCTTTGGGAAGAGACCCAGTACTTC
TRBV2	-	-	TRBJ1-5	CASTLGRASNQPQHF	TGTGCCAGCACTCTAGGCAGGGCTAGCAATCAGCCCCAGCATTTT
TRBV28	-	-	TRBJ1-4	CATSRRGKREKLFF	TGTGCCACCAGCCGGCGGGGGAAACGGGAAAAACTGTTTTTT
TRBV6-1	TRBD2	-	TRBJ2-1	CASLTSGYYNEQFF	TGTGCCAGCTTAACTAGCGGGTACTACAATGAGCAGTTCTTC
TRBV5-1	-	-	TRBJ2-7	CASSSGLGPYEQYF	TGCGCCAGCAGCTCAGGACTGGGTCCTTACGAGCAGTACTTC
TRBV27	-	few	TRBJ2-3	CASSLSPSSVNTQYF	TGTGCCAGCAGTTTATCGCCTAGTTCGGTGAATACGCAGTATTTT
TRBV27	-	-	TRBJ1-5	CASSLIPPRGVGGDQPQHF	TGTGCCAGCAGTTTGATACCCCCTCGGGGCGTGGGGGGAGATCAGCCCCAGCATTTT
TRBV2	-	once	TRBJ2-2	CARSGENTGELFF	TGTGCCCGGTCAGGGGAGAACACCGGGGAGCTGTTTTTT
TRBV4-2	TRBD1	-	TRBJ1-1	CASKTGENTEAFF	TGTGCCAGCAAAACAGGGGAGAACACTGAAGCTTTCTTT
TRBV5-1	-	once	TRBJ2-7	CASSLDGYEQYF	TGCGCCAGCAGCTTGGACGGCTACGAGCAGTACTTC
TRBV4-1	-	-	TRBJ2-3	CASSQDWAGTDTQYF	TGCGCCAGCAGCCAAGATTGGGCCGGCACAGATACGCAGTATTTT
TRBV19	-	-	TRBJ1-1	CASSIWGGGSNTEAFF	TGTGCCAGTAGTATATGGGGAGGGGGTTCTAACACTGAAGCTTTCTTT
TRBV6-1	-	once	TRBJ1-2	CASGAVDGYTF	TGTGCCAGTGGGGCGGTGGATGGCTACACCTTC
TRBV7-2	TRBD1	-	TRBJ2-2	CASSSQGAGAGELFF	TGTGCCAGCAGCTCACAGGGGGCCGGGGCCGGGGAGCTGTTTTTT
TRBV18	TRBD2	-	TRBJ2-3	CASSPPFSAGGQLSSWTDTQYF	TGTGCCAGCTCACCACCGTTCTCGGCGGGGGGGCAACTAAGTAGTTGGACAGATACGCAGTATTTT
TRBV12-2	-	few	TRBJ2-7	CASLIRETGEQYF	TGTGCAAGTCTCATCCGGGAGACGGGCGAGCAGTACTTC
TRBV5-1	TRBD1	-	TRBJ1-2	CASKQDLTGGFGGYTF	TGCGCCAGCAAGCAGGATTTGACAGGGGGATTTGGTGGCTACACCTTC
TRBV15	-	-	TRBJ1-2	CATAGESFYGYTF	TGTGCCACGGCGGGCGAAAGTTTCTATGGCTACACCTTC
TRBV28	-	-	TRBJ2-1	CASSLPAGGSYNEQFF	TGTGCCAGCAGTTTACCCGCAGGGGGGTCCTACAATGAGCAGTTCTTC
TRBV2	TRBD1	-	TRBJ1-2	CASSDTGDFGYTF	TGTGCCAGCAGCGACACAGGGGATTTTGGCTACACCTTC
TRBV7-3	-	-	TRBJ2-3	CASSLGPTDTQYF	TGTGCCAGCAGCTTGGGGCCCACAGATACGCAGTATTTT
TRBV10-3	TRBD1	-	TRBJ1-2	CAISETGAGGYTF	TGTGCCATCAGTGAAACAGGGGCAGGGGGCTACACCTTC
TRBV25-1	-	once	TRBJ1-4	CASSPFLNEKLFF	TGTGCCAGCAGTCCGTTCCTTAATGAAAAACTGTTTTTT
TRBV9	-	few	TRBJ2-1	CAQDAGPYNEQFF	TGTGCCCAGGATGCGGGACCCTACAATGAGCAGTTCTTC
TRBV9	-	-	TRBJ1-1	CASSEQVNTEAFF	TGTGCCAGCAGCGAACAGGTGAACACTGAAGCTTTCTTT
TRBV6-4	TRBD2	-	TRBJ2-1	CASSDASGGEQFF	TGTGCCAGCAGTGACGCTAGCGGGGGAGAGCAGTTCTTC
TRBV4-1	TRBD2	-	TRBJ2-3	CASSQGLVTDTQYF	TGCGCCAGCAGCCAGGGACTAGTCACAGATACGCAGTATTTT
TRBV6-1	-	-	TRBJ2-3	CASSEEGQSTQYF	TGTGCCAGCAGTGAAGAGGGACAAAGTACGCAGTATTTT
TRBV5-1	TRBD1	-	TRBJ2-3	CASSPGQGETDTQYF	TGCGCCAGCAGCCCTGGACAGGGTGAGACAGATACGCAGTATTTT
TRBV5-6	-	once	TRBJ1-5	CASSLANREYSNQPQHF	TGTGCCAGCAGCTTGGCCAACAGGGAGTATAGCAATCAGCCCCAGCATTTT
TRBV6-5	-	-	TRBJ1-1	CASSYDVPGAEAFF	TGTGCCAGCAGTTACGACGTTCCGGGGGCTGAAGCTTTCTTT
TRBV28	-	once	TRBJ1-5	CASSSAGRTNQPQHF	TGTGCCAGCAGTTCCGCCGGGAGGACCAATCAGCCCCAGCATTTT
TRBV6-5	-	-	TRBJ1-2	CASSYSKWVSGGYTF	TGTGCCAGCAGTTACTCGAAATGGGTTTCGGGTGGCTACACCTTC
TRBV18	TRBD1	many	TRBJ2-2	CASSRLGQVVTGELFF	TGTGCCAGCTCACGACTCGGACAGGTTGTAACCGGGGAGCTGTTTTTT
TRBV28	TRBD2	-	TRBJ2-1	CASSPRTSGGRNEQFF	TGTGCCAGCAGTCCTCGGACTAGCGGGGGGAGGAATGAGCAGTTCTTC
TRBV18	TRBD1	-	TRBJ2-7	CASSPTGGNYEQYF	TGTGCCAGCTCACCTACAGGGGGGAACTACGAGCAGTACTTC
TRBV29-1	-	-	TRBJ2-2	CSVEIRGLGIEHRGAVF	TGCAGCGTTGAAATTCGCGGTTTGGGAATCGAACACCGGGGAGCTGTTTTT
TRBV18	TRBD2	-	TRBJ2-1	CASSPPVRGGTDNEQFF	TGTGCCAGCTCACCACCGGTACGGGGGGGCACGGACAATGAGCAGTTCTTC